This entry lists 15 T cell receptor beta chains sequenced from one sample in a study of cytomegalovirus exposure and HLA in healthy donors (dated 2017 in TCRdb). To prepare the library, the immunoSEQ multiplex PCR assay was applied. The multiplex PCR relied on a mix of 60 forward primers for TCR Vbeta segments and 13 reverse primers for TCR Jbeta segments. Drawn from immuneACCESS, this table holds only the in-frame rearrangements with V and J called that TCRdb kept. Clones are partly lost; checked studies trace under half to an unresolved V gene and leave the rest unexplained. The sample contains 120,000 or so clones, roughly four fifths of them found a single time. 5.8% of the sample is taken by the ten largest. Material: PBMCs. The receptor set was obtained from a woman aged 45 to 65 in good health and CMV-seropositive.

Comment on this clone: The junction departs from germline at one end; a sequencing error may be responsible. This chain uses TRBV5-5 with TRBJ1-2, with 9 bases aligning to TRBD1. The CDR3 runs 14 residues. The V gene's germline CDR1 is SGHKS and CDR2 YYEKEE (reference sequence). The CDR3 region has the DNA TGTGCCAGCAACCGGGACAGGGCGACCCTTGGCTACCCCTTC. Amino acids: CASNRDRATLGYPF. Full variable domain (missing parts from reference TRBV5-5 and TRBJ1-2): DAGVTQSPTHLIKTRGQQVTLRCSPISGHKSVSWYQQVLGQGPQFIFQYYEKEERGRGNFPDRFSARQFPNYSSELNVNALLLGDSALYLCASNRDRATLGYPFGSGTRLTVV.

This clone came up a few times. The CDR3 nucleotides are TGTGCCAGCAGCCAACGAACTAGCGGGGGGGGAGATACGCAGTATTTT. The encoded protein is CASSQRTSGGGDTQYF. This chain uses TRBV4-2 with TRBJ2-3; the match to TRBD2 covers 13 bases. Germline CDR1 and CDR2: LGHNA and YNFKEQ. The CDR3 totals 16 residues. The junction had 4 bases not matched to a gene; V was cut back by 2 bases and J by 5 bases.

The chain couples TRBV6-1 to TRBJ2-7, with 7 bases lining up with TRBD1. The CDR3 is made up of 11 amino acids. The germline V gene encodes CDR1 MNHNS and CDR2 SASEGT. After removal of 9 bases from V and 4 bases from J, the junction contained 3 bases not matched to a gene. CDR3 DNA sequence: TGTGCCAGTTTCAGGGGGTACGAGCAGTACTTC. Translated, it gives CASFRGYEQYF.

The sample holds a few counts of this clone. The chain couples TRBV10-3 to TRBJ1-1; 8 bases map to TRBD1. The CDR3 loop spans 13 amino acids. J lost 3 bases, V lost 4 bases, and 1 base had no gene match. The germline gives CDR1 ENHRY, CDR2 SYGVKD. The CDR3 protein is CAISATGDTEAFF. The CDR3 region has the DNA TGTGCCATCAGTGCGACAGGGGACACTGAAGCTTTCTTT.

The gene calls are TRBV2 and TRBJ2-2, with D tentatively TRBD1 (6 bases). V was shortened by 6 bases and J by 6 bases, with 11 bases between the two germline ends. Looked up from germline, CDR1 is SNHLY and CDR2 is FYNNEI. The CDR3 has 13 amino acids. CDR3 loop: CASRNREAGELFF. The CDR3 DNA follows: TGTGCCAGCAGAAACAGGGAAGCCGGGGAGCTGTTTTTT.

The genes are TRBV7-8 and TRBJ1-5; maybe TRBD1 (5 bases). The germline CDR1 and CDR2 sequences are SGHVS and FQNEAQ. The V end lost 5 bases, the J end lost 6 bases, and 11 bases lay between the germline ends. The CDR3 spans 13 residues. CDR3 sequence (DNA): TGTGCCAGCAGCCTCTCCGGGGGTCAGCCCCAGCATTTT. Amino acids: CASSLSGGQPQHF.

The rearrangement joins TRBV5-4 to TRBJ2-5; D gene uncertain. V lost 1 base, J lost 2 bases, and 6 bases lay in between. The CDR3 extends over 13 amino acids. Germline-derived CDR1 and CDR2 are SGHNT and YYREEE (reference sequence). CDR3 DNA sequence: TGTGCCAGCAGCTTGTTAGAGCAAGAGACCCAGTACTTC. Its protein is CASSLLEQETQYF.

The V gene is TRBV7-8, the J gene TRBJ2-1; TRBD2 matches 9 bases. The junction had 7 bases not matched to a gene; V was cut back by 6 bases and J by 7 bases. The CDR3 is made up of 14 amino acids. Germline CDR1 is SGHVS and CDR2 is FQNEAQ. CDR3 region: CASRGLAIRNEQFF. The CDR3 DNA sequence: TGTGCCAGCAGAGGACTAGCGATTCGGAATGAGCAGTTCTTC.

V usage is TRBV5-1 and J usage is TRBJ1-2; no clear D. Trimming shortened V by 4 bases and J by 5 bases, and 9 bases separated the two germline ends. Germline assignment: CDR1 SGHRS and CDR2 YFSETQ. The CDR3 runs 12 residues. CDR3 amino acids: CASSPEGYGYTF. The CDR3 nucleotides are TGCGCCAGCAGCCCCGAGGGTTATGGCTACACCTTC.

There are a few counts of this clone. The genes are TRBV9 and TRBJ2-2; 7 bases are shared with TRBD2. Germline assignment: CDR1 SGDLS and CDR2 YYNGEE. J gave up 6 bases and V 0 bases, and 8 bases lay outside the gene matches. This CDR3 contains 16 residues. The CDR3 is CASSVGAARGSGELFF. The CDR3 nucleotides read TGTGCCAGCAGCGTAGGCGCCGCGCGGGGGTCCGGGGAGCTGTTTTTT.

The chain uses TRBV6-1 and TRBJ2-5, with D tentatively TRBD1 (6 bases). Looked up from germline, CDR1 is MNHNS and CDR2 is SASEGT. V was shortened by 4 bases and J by 4 bases, with 7 bases between the two germline ends. The CDR3 sequence is 12 residues long. CDR3 residues: CASSGTVETQYF. As DNA, the CDR3 is TGTGCCAGCAGTGGGACAGTAGAGACCCAGTACTTC.

The V and J genes are TRBV6-1 and TRBJ1-3; TRBD1 matches at 8 bases. CDR1 and CDR2 from the germline V gene are MNHNS and SASEGT. The V and J ends lost 3 bases and 2 bases, in that order; junction bases with no gene match: 3. This CDR3 has 15 amino acids. CDR3 residues: CASSDQGATGNTIYF. In DNA, the CDR3 is TGTGCCAGCAGTGACCAGGGGGCGACTGGAAACACCATATATTTT.

V and J are TRBV25-1 and TRBJ1-4; 7 nucleotides match TRBD1. After removal of 8 bases from V and 7 bases from J, the junction contained 19 bases not matched to a gene. CDR1 and CDR2 from the germline V gene are MGHDK and SYGVNS. This CDR3 region has 17 residues. The CDR3 protein is CASRAPFDRESGEKLFF. The CDR3 coding sequence is TGTGCCAGCCGTGCCCCCTTCGACAGGGAATCAGGTGAAAAACTGTTTTTT.

This rearrangement joins TRBV7-8 to TRBJ1-3, with a tentative D call TRBD1 (5 bases). V gave up 5 bases and J gave up 4 bases, with 21 bases separating them. Germline assignment: CDR1 SGHVS and CDR2 FQNEAQ. This CDR3 comprises 17 residues. The CDR3 spells CASSQVGRTLAGNTIYF. For the CDR3, the DNA is TGTGCCAGCAGCCAGGTTGGCAGGACACTAGCGGGAAACACCATATATTTT.

The CDR3 DNA is TGTGCCAGCAGCCCCACAGGGATCCAAGAGACCCAGTACTTC. Protein product: CASSPTGIQETQYF. The chain recombines TRBV5-6 with TRBJ2-5; D may be TRBD1 (6 bases). V shed 4 bases and J shed 1 base, with 11 bases lying between them. Germline CDR1 SGHDT, CDR2 YYEEEE. The CDR3 is 14 residues long.